This T cell receptor (beta chain) was sequenced in a study of technical replicates of blood from four donors. Per germline, CDR1 MNHEY and CDR2 SVGAGI. The CDR3 extends over 14 amino acids. V was pared by 5 bases and J by 0 bases, with 1 base of the junction left unmatched. Using immunoSEQ multiplex PCR, the repertoire was profiled, and TCRdb retains in-frame clones only, with some absent. In the table there are about 84,000 clones, 95% to 98% of which are singletons. The V call is TRBV6-5, the J call TRBJ1-3; 7 bases are a match to TRBD1. Sample: T cells isolated from PBMCs. This sequence originates from a human donor in good health. CDR3 amino acids: CASSGTDSGNTIYF. For the CDR3, the DNA is TGTGCCAGCAGTGGGACAGACTCTGGAAACACCATATATTTT.